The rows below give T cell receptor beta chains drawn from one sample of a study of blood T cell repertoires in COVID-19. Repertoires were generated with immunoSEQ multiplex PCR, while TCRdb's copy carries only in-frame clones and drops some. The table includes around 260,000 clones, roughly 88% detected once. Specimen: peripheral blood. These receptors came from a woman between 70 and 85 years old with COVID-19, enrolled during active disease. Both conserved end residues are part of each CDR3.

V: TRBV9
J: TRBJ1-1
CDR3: CASSVEGQLNTEAFF

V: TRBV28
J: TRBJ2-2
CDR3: CASRPTGGTGELFF

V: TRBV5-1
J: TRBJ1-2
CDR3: CASSLPGLNYGYTF

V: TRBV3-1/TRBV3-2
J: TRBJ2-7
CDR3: CASSFQGQGYEQYF

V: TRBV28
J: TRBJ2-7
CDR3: CASSLDLWTSGSYEQYF

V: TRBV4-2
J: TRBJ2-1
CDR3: CASRRSPGGSYNEQFF

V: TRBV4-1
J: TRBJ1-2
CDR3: CASSQDRNRVNGYTF

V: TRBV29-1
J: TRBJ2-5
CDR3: CSVDSGGGLETQYF

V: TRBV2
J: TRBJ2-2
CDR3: CASSSTSGSYGELFF

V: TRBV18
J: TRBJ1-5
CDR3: CASSQGDRQPQHF

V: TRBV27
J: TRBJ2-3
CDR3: CASSHSSGSPDTQYF

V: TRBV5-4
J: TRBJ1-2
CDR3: CASSLQGAHGYTF

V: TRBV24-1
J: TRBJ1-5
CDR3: CATSNRGLNQPQHF

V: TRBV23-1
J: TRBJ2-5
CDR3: CASRPGTGQETQYF

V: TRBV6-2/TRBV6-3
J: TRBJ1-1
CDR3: CASSYNRGGTEAFF

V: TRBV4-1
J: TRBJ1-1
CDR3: CASSRPTDRPTEAFF

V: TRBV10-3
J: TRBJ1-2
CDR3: CAISVTGLIGYTF

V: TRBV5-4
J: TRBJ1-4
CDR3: CASSFGQGTEKLFF

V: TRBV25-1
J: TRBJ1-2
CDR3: CASSARDRSYGYTF

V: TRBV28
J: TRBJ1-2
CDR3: CASSFWGRDYGYTF

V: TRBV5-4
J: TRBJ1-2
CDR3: CASSLTGSAGYTF

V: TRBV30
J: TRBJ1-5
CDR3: CAWSGTGYSNQPQHF

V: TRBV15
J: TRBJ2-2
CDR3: CATHNRDRGTTGELFF

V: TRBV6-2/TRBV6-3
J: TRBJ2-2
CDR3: CASSRSGRGTGELFF

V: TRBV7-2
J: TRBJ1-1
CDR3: CASSLEAGNTEAFF

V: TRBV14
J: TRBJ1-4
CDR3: CASSPNRATNEKLFF

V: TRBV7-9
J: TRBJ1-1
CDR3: CASSFPWGRNTEAFF

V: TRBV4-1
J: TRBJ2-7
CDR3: CASSQLTSAESSYEQYF

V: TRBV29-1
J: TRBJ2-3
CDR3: CSVGSRVGTDTQYF

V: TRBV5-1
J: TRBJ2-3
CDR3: CASSLPGSSLIDTQYF

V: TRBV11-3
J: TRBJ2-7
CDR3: CASSLAEGYEQYF

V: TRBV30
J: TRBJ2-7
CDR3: CAWSLLAGGEQYF

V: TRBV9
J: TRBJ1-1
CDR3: CASSVGLRDFTEAFF

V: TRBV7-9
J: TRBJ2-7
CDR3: CASSLRGLDEQYF

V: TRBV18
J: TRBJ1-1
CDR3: CASSLQGSTEAFF

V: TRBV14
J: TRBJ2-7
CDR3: CASSQGLAVQYF